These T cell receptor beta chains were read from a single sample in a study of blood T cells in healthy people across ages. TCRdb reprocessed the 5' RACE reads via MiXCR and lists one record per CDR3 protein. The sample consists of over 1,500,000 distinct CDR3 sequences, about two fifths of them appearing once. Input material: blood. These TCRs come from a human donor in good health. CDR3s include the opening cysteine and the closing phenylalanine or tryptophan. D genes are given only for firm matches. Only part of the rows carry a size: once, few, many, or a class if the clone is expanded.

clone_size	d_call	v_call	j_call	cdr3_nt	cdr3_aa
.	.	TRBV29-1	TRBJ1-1	TGCAGCGTTGAACAGGGAGCTTATGGAGCTTTCTTT	CSVEQGAYGAFF
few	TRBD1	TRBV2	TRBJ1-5	TGTGCCAGCAGTGATCGGGACAGGGGATTATATAGCAATCAGCCCCAGCATTTT	CASSDRDRGLYSNQPQHF
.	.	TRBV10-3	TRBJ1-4	TGTGCCATCAGTGAGTCCCCAAACGCCGGTGGTCCGGCGACTTCAACTAATGAAAAACTGTTTTTT	CAISESPNAGGPATSTNEKLFF
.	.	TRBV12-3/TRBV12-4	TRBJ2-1	TGTGCCAGCCGGCGTACTGTGGGAGAGCAGTTCTTC	CASRRTVGEQFF
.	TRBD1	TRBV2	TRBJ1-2	TGTGCCAGCAGTGACGACAGGGAAGGGGTGATTAACTATGGCTACACCTTC	CASSDDREGVINYGYTF
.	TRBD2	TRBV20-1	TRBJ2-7	TGCAGTGCTAGTCTCCGCCCCGGGACTAGCGGGGGGGCCTCCTACGAGCAGTACTTC	CSASLRPGTSGGASYEQYF
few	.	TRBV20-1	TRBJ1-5	TGCAGTGCGGCCGGACAGCTTAGCAATCAGCCCCAGCATTTT	CSAAGQLSNQPQHF
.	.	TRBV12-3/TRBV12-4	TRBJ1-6	TGTGCCAGCAGTTTACCGGGGTCTAATTCACCCCTCCACTTT	CASSLPGSNSPLHF
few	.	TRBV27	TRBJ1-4	TGTGCCAGCAGTGCTGCAGGAGGAGCAACTAATGAAAAACTGTTTTTT	CASSAAGGATNEKLFF
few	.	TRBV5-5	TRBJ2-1	TGTGCCAGCAGCCCCTCCATGCCCTGGGGGAATCAGCAGTTCTTC	CASSPSMPWGNQQFF
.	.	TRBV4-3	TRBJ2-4	TGCGCCAGCAGCCAAGATTTGGTGATTGGATACGAGCGGTACTTC	CASSQDLVIGYERYF
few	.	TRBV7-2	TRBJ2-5	TGTACCAGCAGCCTCGGGACTCTGGAGACCCAGTACTTC	CTSSLGTLETQYF
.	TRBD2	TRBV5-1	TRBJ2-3	TGCGCCAGCAGCTCAGCGGGGCATCCCACAGATACGCAGTATTTT	CASSSAGHPTDTQYF
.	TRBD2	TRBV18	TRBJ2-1	TGTGCCAGCTCACCACGGCTAGCGGGGGATGACAATGAGCAGTTCTTC	CASSPRLAGDDNEQFF
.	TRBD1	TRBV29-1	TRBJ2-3	TGCAGCGTTGAAGAACAGGGGGTTGGCACAGATACGCAGTATTTT	CSVEEQGVGTDTQYF
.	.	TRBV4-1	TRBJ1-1	TGCGCCAGCAGCCAAGAGTTTAGGCTTGGAGGAGGTTATACTGAAGCTTTCTTT	CASSQEFRLGGGYTEAFF
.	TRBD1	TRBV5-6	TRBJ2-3	TGTGCCAGCAGCCCGATACAGGGGGCGGCAGATACGCAGTATTTT	CASSPIQGAADTQYF
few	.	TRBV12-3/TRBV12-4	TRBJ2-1	TGTGCCAGCAGTTCGCCCCCTATAGGGTTCAATGAGCAGTTCTTC	CASSSPPIGFNEQFF
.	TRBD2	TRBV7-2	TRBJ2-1	TGTGCCAGCAGCTCATCGTGGATTGCGGGACTAGCTAGGGATGAGCAGTTCTTC	CASSSSWIAGLARDEQFF
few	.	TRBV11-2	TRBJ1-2	TGTGCCAGCAGCCTGTGGACTGAGCCACTCTATGGCTACACCTTC	CASSLWTEPLYGYTF
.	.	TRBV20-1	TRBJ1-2	TGCAGTGCTGATAGCGGGTATAAAGAGGTTTATGGCTACACCTTC	CSADSGYKEVYGYTF
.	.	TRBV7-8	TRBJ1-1	TGTGCCAGCAGCTTCCTCGAAGCTTTCTTT	CASSFLEAFF
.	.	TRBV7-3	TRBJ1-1	TGTGCCAGCAGCGTCAGGGTAGCGAGAATCATGAACACTGAAGCTTTCTTT	CASSVRVARIMNTEAFF
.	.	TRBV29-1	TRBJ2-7	TGCAGCGTTGTAACACAAACCTACGAGCAGTACTTC	CSVVTQTYEQYF
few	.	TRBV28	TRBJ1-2	TGTGCCAGCAGTTTACCGAGAAGGCGGCCAGGCTACACCTTC	CASSLPRRRPGYTF
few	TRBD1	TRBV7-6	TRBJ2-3	TGTGCCAGCAGCTCGACAGGGCTGATGGTGGGCACAGATACGCAGTATTTT	CASSSTGLMVGTDTQYF
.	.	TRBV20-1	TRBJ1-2	TGCAGTGCTGCGGACAGTTACGACTATGGCTACACCTTC	CSAADSYDYGYTF
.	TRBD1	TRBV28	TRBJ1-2	TGTGCCGGCAGATCCCCCGGGACAGGCTATGGCTACACCTTC	CAGRSPGTGYGYTF
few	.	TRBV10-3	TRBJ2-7	TGTGCCATCAGTGAGTCTTACGGTTACGAGCAGTACTTC	CAISESYGYEQYF
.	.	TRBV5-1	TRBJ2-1	TGCGCCAGCAGCTTTCTTCAACAGGGAGGATCCCTGAATGAGCAGTTCTTC	CASSFLQQGGSLNEQFF
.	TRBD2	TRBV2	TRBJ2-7	TGTGCCAGCAGTCAGACTAGCGGGTCTAATTACGAGCAGTACTTC	CASSQTSGSNYEQYF
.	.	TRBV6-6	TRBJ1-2	TGTGCCAGCAGTTCCCCCTCGCTTCGGGGGCTCAGTCGAGGCTACACCTTC	CASSSPSLRGLSRGYTF
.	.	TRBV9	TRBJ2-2	TGTGCCAGCAGCGTAATGTCGAACACCGGGGAGCTGTTTTTT	CASSVMSNTGELFF
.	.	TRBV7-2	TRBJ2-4	TGTGCCAGCAGCTTAGCGCTAGGGGGGGCTATTCAGTACTTC	CASSLALGGAIQYF
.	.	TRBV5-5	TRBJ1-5	TGTGCCAGCAGCACGGACAGTGTTCAGCCCCAGCATTTT	CASSTDSVQPQHF
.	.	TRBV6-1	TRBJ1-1	TGTGCCAGCAGTGAGAAGGGGTTGGGCACTGAAGCTTTCTTT	CASSEKGLGTEAFF
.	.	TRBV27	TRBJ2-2	TGTGCCAGCAGTCCAGGGGCAGGGAGGACCGGGGAGCTGTTTTTT	CASSPGAGRTGELFF
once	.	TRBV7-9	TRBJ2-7	TGTGCCAGCAGCGACGTGAGGAGCTCCTACGAGCAGTACTTC	CASSDVRSSYEQYF
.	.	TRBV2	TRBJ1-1	TGTGCCAGCATCCAGGACACGAACACTGAAGCTTTCTTT	CASIQDTNTEAFF
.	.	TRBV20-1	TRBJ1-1	TGCAGTGCTAGAGATGCCGTGAGGTCGAACACTGAAGCTTTCTTT	CSARDAVRSNTEAFF
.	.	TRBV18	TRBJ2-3	TGTGCCAGCTCCTACGGACAGAAATCAGATACGCAGTATTTT	CASSYGQKSDTQYF
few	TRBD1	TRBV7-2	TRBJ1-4	TGTGCTAGCAGCCACTGGACAGGTGATGAAAAACTGTTTTTT	CASSHWTGDEKLFF
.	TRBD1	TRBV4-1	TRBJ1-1	TGCGCCAGCAGCCTGTGGACAGGTAAAGACACTGAAGCTTTCTTT	CASSLWTGKDTEAFF
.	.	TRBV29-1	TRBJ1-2	TGCAGCGTTCAGGGAAGAGATGATTATGGCTACACCTTC	CSVQGRDDYGYTF
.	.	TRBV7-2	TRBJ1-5	TGTGCCAGCAGCTCGCAACCCACTTTCCAGCCCCAGCATTTT	CASSSQPTFQPQHF
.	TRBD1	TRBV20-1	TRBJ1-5	TGCAGTGCTGGGCACGGGACAGGGCGCAATCAGCCCCAGCATTTT	CSAGHGTGRNQPQHF
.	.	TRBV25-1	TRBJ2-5	TGTGCCAGCAGTAAGATTCAGCGGGAAGAGACCCAGTACTTC	CASSKIQREETQYF
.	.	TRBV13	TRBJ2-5	TGTGCCAGCAACTACCGGGGGACTCAAGAGACCCAGTACTTC	CASNYRGTQETQYF